Presented here are 22 T cell receptor beta chains from one specimen sequenced in a study of OX40 agonist ivuxolimab in advanced cancers. Profiling relied on immunoSEQ multiplex PCR, and the TCRdb table lists in-frame clones only, not all of them. The sample holds about 85,000 clones, just over 85% seen once. Here the sequenced sample was CD4+ or CD8+ T cells sorted from blood, taken in a trial of the OX40 agonist ivuxolimab. The source is an adult with an advanced solid tumor such as melanoma, head and neck, liver or kidney cancer.

This chain links TRBV29-1 with TRBJ1-1, with TRBD1 matching 9 bases. Germline V gene data show CDR1 as SQVTM and CDR2 as ANQGSEA. Germline trimming cut 7 bases from V and 11 bases from J; bases unmatched to any gene: 17. The CDR3 contains 14 residues. DNA for the CDR3: TGCAGCGCTACCACAGGGGGCGGAGATGGTTTGGCTTTCTTT. Its protein is CSATTGGGDGLAFF.

The gene calls are TRBV29-1 and TRBJ2-2; D not certain. V gave up 7 bases and J gave up 6 bases, with 6 bases separating them. The CDR3 totals 10 residues. Germline CDR1 is SQVTM and CDR2 is ANQGSEA. The DNA for the CDR3 is TGCAGCGCCGGCTCCGGGGAGCTGTTTTTT. Its protein product is CSAGSGELFF.

A word on this clone: The junction shows a germline mismatch at one end, possibly a read error. The chain couples TRBV2 to TRBJ1-2, with D maybe TRBD1 (6 bases). CDR1 is SNHLY, CDR2 FYNNEI, per germline. The CDR3 covers 13 residues. In DNA, the CDR3 is TGTGCCAGCAGTGATACGGACAGCGGACGTATTGACTTC. Amino acid sequence: CASSDTDSGRIDF.

The chain is built from TRBV2 and TRBJ2-7, with D possibly matching TRBD1 (5 bases). The CDR3 extends over 12 amino acids. Germline-derived CDR1 and CDR2 are SNHLY and FYNNEI. Trimming stripped 5 bases from V and 2 bases from J, with 7 bases between. The CDR3 coding sequence is TGTGCCAGCAGTCCAGGGACCTACGAGCAGTACTTC. Protein product: CASSPGTYEQYF.

V and J are TRBV9 and TRBJ2-7; 11 bases line up with TRBD1. The CDR3 totals 16 residues. The V segment lost 4 bases and the J segment 0 bases; nucleotides outside the gene matches: 6. Germline loops: CDR1 SGDLS, CDR2 YYNGEE. CDR3 residues: CASSKAGTGGSYEQYF. For the CDR3, the DNA is TGTGCCAGCAGCAAAGCGGGGACAGGGGGCTCCTACGAGCAGTACTTC.

The chain uses TRBV6-6 and TRBJ2-7; TRBD1 matches 12 bases. J gave up 2 bases and V 6 bases, and 2 bases lay outside the gene matches. There are 14 residues in the CDR3. Per germline, CDR1 MNHNY and CDR2 SVGAGI (reference sequence). The CDR3 nucleotides read TGTGCCAGCAGGAGGGACAGGGGGCCCTACGAGCAGTACTTC. Protein sequence: CASRRDRGPYEQYF.

This chain connects TRBV9 to TRBJ1-3; D is ambiguous. Trimming removed 2 bases from V and 0 bases from J, with 6 bases in between. The CDR3 covers 14 residues. Germline V gene lookup returns CDR1 SGDLS and CDR2 YYNGEE. The CDR3 region has the DNA TGTGCCAGCAGCGTCGAAAGCTCTGGAAACACCATATATTTT. Encoded protein: CASSVESSGNTIYF.

This clone was seen only a few times. The V and J genes are TRBV9 and TRBJ1-6; D is uncertain. The V end lost 4 bases, the J end lost 10 bases, and 12 bases lay between the germline ends. The germline CDR1 and CDR2 sequences are SGDLS and YYNGEE. The CDR3 has 13 amino acids. CDR3 in DNA: TGTGCCAGCAGCACTCAACCCCTATCACCCCTCCACTTT. Translated, it gives CASSTQPLSPLHF. Complete variable domain (other parts from reference TRBV9 and TRBJ1-6): DSGVTQTPKHLITATGQRVTLRCSPRSGDLSVYWYQQSLDQGLQFLIQYYNGEERAKGNILERFSAQQFPDLHSELNLSSLELGDSALYFCASSTQPLSPLHFGNGTRLTVT.

This clone was counted a few times. The genes are TRBV9 and TRBJ2-3; D is ambiguous. Trimming removed 4 bases from V and 7 bases from J, with 13 bases in between. This CDR3 has 13 residues. CDR1 SGDLS and CDR2 YYNGEE come from the germline V gene. This chain's CDR3 is CASSFQPENTQYF. The CDR3 DNA reads TGTGCCAGCAGCTTCCAGCCCGAAAATACGCAGTATTTT.

As regards this clone: Other DNA sequences of this sample code for an identical CDR3. V gene TRBV5-1 combines with J gene TRBJ2-7; D perhaps matches TRBD1 (5 bases). Germline V gives CDR1 SGHRS, CDR2 YFSETQ. The CDR3 totals 15 residues. The ends were cut back, 0 bases at V and 0 bases at J, with 10 bases in the middle. The CDR3: CASSLGGGLSYEQYF. The CDR3 coding sequence is TGCGCCAGCAGCTTGGGGGGCGGCCTCTCCTACGAGCAGTACTTC.

This clone came up once. The chain combines TRBV28 with TRBJ1-2; D may be TRBD1 (5 bases). The CDR3 consists of 13 residues. Germline V CDR1 and CDR2: MDHEN, SYDVKM. V was cut by 3 bases and J by 4 bases, with 9 bases left in between. CDR3 DNA sequence: TGTGCCAGCAGTTTTCAGGGCCCCTATGGCTACACCTTC. This translates into CASSFQGPYGYTF.

V gene TRBV5-5 combines with J gene TRBJ2-2; 10 nucleotides agree with TRBD1. The CDR3 length is 16 residues. V gave up 6 bases and J gave up 4 bases; unmatched junction bases: 9. The V gene's germline CDR1 is SGHKS and CDR2 YYEKEE (reference sequence). The CDR3 DNA reads TGTGCCAGCACTCGGACAGGGGGTTTCCCCACCGGGGAGCTGTTTTTT. This encodes CASTRTGGFPTGELFF.

The chain uses TRBV29-1 and TRBJ2-2; D tentatively fits TRBD1 or TRBD2 (7 bases each). The germline V gene encodes CDR1 SQVTM and CDR2 ANQGSEA. V was trimmed by 3 bases and J by 4 bases, leaving 9 bases between them. The CDR3 is made up of 13 amino acids. The CDR3 bases are TGCAGCGTTGACAGGGGGGGCACCGGGGAGCTGTTTTTT. This gives the protein CSVDRGGTGELFF.

The chain links TRBV6-5 to TRBJ1-2; D gene ambiguous. The V end was cut by 6 bases, the J end by 4 bases, with 15 bases between. Germline values: CDR1 MNHEY, CDR2 SVGAGI. The CDR3 length is 14 residues. The CDR3 reads CASSPWEGSYGYTF. In DNA, the CDR3 is TGTGCCAGCAGCCCGTGGGAGGGCTCCTATGGCTACACCTTC.

This sequence joins TRBV9 and TRBJ2-3, with a possible D match to TRBD1 (6 bases). The CDR3 has 14 amino acids. The V and J ends lost 5 bases and 3 bases respectively, with 13 bases between them. CDR1 is SGDLS and CDR2 is YYNGEE in the germline V gene. CDR3 sequence reads: CASSGGGQTDTQYF. The CDR3 coding sequence is TGTGCCAGCAGTGGAGGAGGACAGACAGATACGCAGTATTTT.

V is TRBV19 and J is TRBJ2-3, with a weak D call TRBD2 (6 bases). V gave up 3 bases and J gave up 5 bases, with 12 bases separating them. The CDR3 has 14 amino acids. Germline CDR1 LNHDA, CDR2 SQIVND (reference sequence). The CDR3: CASSIGGAGDTQYF. As DNA, the CDR3 is TGTGCCAGTAGTATCGGCGGGGCGGGAGATACGCAGTATTTT.

This chain joins TRBV11-2 and TRBJ2-7; tentatively, D is TRBD1 (5 bases). Trimming took 5 bases from V and 5 from J, leaving 22 bases between them. From germline, CDR1 is SGHAT and CDR2 FQNNGV. The CDR3 covers 16 residues. CDR3 nucleotides: TGTGCCAGCAGCAAAAGGAAGACAGCCCTCTGGGACGAGCAGTACTTC. Protein sequence: CASSKRKTALWDEQYF.

This chain links TRBV10-3 with TRBJ1-2; TRBD1 might be the D (5 bases). This CDR3 contains 12 residues. Germline CDR1 is ENHRY and CDR2 is SYGVKD. The V end was cut by 8 bases, the J end by 8 bases, with 15 bases between. In nucleotides, the CDR3 is TGTGCCATCCAGGTGGGACCGGGGGGCTACACCTTC. Its translation: CAIQVGPGGYTF.

V and J are TRBV18 and TRBJ1-1; TRBD1 is a possible D gene (5 bases). Trimming cost V 0 bases and J 7 bases, with 18 bases left between them. Germline V gene sequence: CDR1 KGHSH, CDR2 LQKENI. The CDR3 sequence is 16 residues long. The chain's CDR3 is CASSPPVTASRSEAFF. The CDR3 nucleotides read TGTGCCAGCTCACCACCAGTGACAGCCTCGAGGAGTGAAGCTTTCTTT.

This chain uses TRBV27 with TRBJ1-2; tentatively, D is TRBD1 (6 bases). This CDR3 comprises 14 residues. V dropped 2 bases and J dropped 8 bases, with 15 bases sitting between them. Germline CDR1 and CDR2: MNHEY and SMNVEV (reference sequence). The CDR3 DNA sequence: TGTGCCAGCAGTTTAGACAGGAAAGAGGTCGGCTACACCTTC. Its protein product is CASSLDRKEVGYTF.

J is TRBJ1-6 and V is TRBV5-6; D call uncertain. V shed 0 bases and J shed 4 bases, with 8 bases lying between them. Germline loops: CDR1 SGHDT, CDR2 YYEEEE. This CDR3 has 15 residues. The DNA of the CDR3 is TGTGCCAGCAGCTTGGTTGCACAGTATAATTCACCCCTCCACTTT. It is translated as CASSLVAQYNSPLHF. The full variable domain, in which reference TRBV5-6 and TRBJ1-6 provide the parts outside the CDR3, is DAGVTQSPTHLIKTRGQQVTLRCSPKSGHDTVSWYQQALGQGPQFIFQYYEEEERQRGNFPDRFSGHQFPNYSSELNVNALLLGDSALYLCASSLVAQYNSPLHFGNGTRLTVT.

The gene calls are TRBV4-2 and TRBJ1-2, with TRBD1 matching 8 bases. CDR3 length: 13 residues. The J segment lost 2 bases and the V segment lost 8 bases, leaving 4 bases of the junction unmatched. Per the germline V gene, CDR1 is LGHNA and CDR2 is YNFKEQ. CDR3 sequence: CASDRGGNYGYTF. The CDR3 DNA reads as TGTGCCAGCGACAGGGGAGGGAACTATGGCTACACCTTC.